These T cell receptor beta chains were read from a single sample in a study of control samples from healthy donors and cancer patients. Libraries were prepared by immunoSEQ multiplex PCR; TCRdb keeps only in-frame clonotypes and omits some of them. The table records about 130,000 clones, roughly 90% of them present only once. Source material: blood. These receptors all stem from a man between 18 and 29 years old in good health. Both conserved end residues are part of each CDR3. Size is stated for part of the rows, as once, few or many counts, or as a class when the clone is expanded.

j_call | v_call | clone_size | cdr3_aa
TRBJ1-5 | TRBV27 | . | CASSFSRASQPQHF
TRBJ1-6 | TRBV7-8 | . | CASSSGWESVRSPLHF
TRBJ2-7 | TRBV5-1 | . | CASSFSASGDEQYF
TRBJ1-3 | TRBV6-5 | . | CASSSDRGDRNTIYF
TRBJ2-7 | TRBV27 | few | CASSLLAGAYEQYF
TRBJ2-7 | TRBV24-1 | . | CATRASLAGLSYEQYF
TRBJ1-2 | TRBV7-2 | . | CASSFRDRGKGYTF
TRBJ2-5 | TRBV19 | . | CASSMASEETQYF
TRBJ2-5 | TRBV7-9 | few | CASSLVGTSGGTQYF
TRBJ2-5 | TRBV10-1 | . | CASSGIRDKYQETQYF
TRBJ1-6 | TRBV5-1 | . | CASSLAGGYFSPLHF
TRBJ2-3 | TRBV5-1 | . | CASSHEVHTDTQYF
TRBJ2-7 | TRBV5-1 | . | CASSLGTGYEQYF
TRBJ2-7 | TRBV11-2 | . | CASSLYEYEQYF
TRBJ2-3 | TRBV20-1 | . | CSASSGDTQYF
TRBJ2-3 | TRBV27 | . | CASSFLAGGRDTQYF
TRBJ2-1 | TRBV7-7 | . | CASSPQLAGPNEQFF
TRBJ2-3 | TRBV19 | . | CASSNPGQGSADTQYF
TRBJ2-1 | TRBV11-3 | . | CASSPGTSVGEQFF
TRBJ1-2 | TRBV19 | . | CASSISTGGNYGYTF
TRBJ2-3 | TRBV6-4 | . | CASSESGGATDTQYF
TRBJ1-3 | TRBV4-1 | . | CASSRSTFGTGNTIYF
TRBJ1-2 | TRBV6-5 | few | CASSTGTGYSGYTF
TRBJ1-6 | TRBV10-3 | . | CAISEGTGNSPLHF
TRBJ1-1 | TRBV4-1 | . | CASSQGPITEAFF
TRBJ2-7 | TRBV4-1 | . | CASSQVALLSYEQYF
TRBJ1-2 | TRBV23-1 | . | CASSPALNYGYTF
TRBJ1-1 | TRBV19 | . | CASQSGTANTEAFF
TRBJ1-1 | TRBV6-5 | . | CASSLGTGINTEAFF
TRBJ1-1 | TRBV5-1 | . | CASSGGPDLNTEAFF
TRBJ2-1 | TRBV7-2 | . | CASSLAVGYEQFF
TRBJ2-3 | TRBV27 | . | CASSKHLAGATDTQYF